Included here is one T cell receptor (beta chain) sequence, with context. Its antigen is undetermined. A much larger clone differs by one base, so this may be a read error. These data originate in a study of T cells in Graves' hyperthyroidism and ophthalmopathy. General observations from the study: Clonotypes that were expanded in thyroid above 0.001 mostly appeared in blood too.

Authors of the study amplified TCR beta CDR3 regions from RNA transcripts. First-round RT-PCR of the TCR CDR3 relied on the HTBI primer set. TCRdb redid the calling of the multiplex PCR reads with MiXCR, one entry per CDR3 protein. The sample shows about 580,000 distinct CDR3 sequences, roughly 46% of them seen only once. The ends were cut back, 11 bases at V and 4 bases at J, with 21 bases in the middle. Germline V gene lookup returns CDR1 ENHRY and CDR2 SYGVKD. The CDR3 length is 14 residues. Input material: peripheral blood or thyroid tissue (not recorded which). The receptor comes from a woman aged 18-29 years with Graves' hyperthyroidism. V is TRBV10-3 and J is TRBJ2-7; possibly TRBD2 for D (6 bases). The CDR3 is CAGSPRGLKYEQYF. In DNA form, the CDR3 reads TGTGCCGGCAGTCCCCGGGGACTCAAGTACGAGCAGTACTTC.